Each of the 11 T cell receptor beta chains below was sequenced from the same sample in a study of CD8 T cells in ankylosing spondylitis (dated by TCRdb to the late 2010s). Library preparation employed 5' RACE. TCRdb lists the instrument as Illumina HiSeq 2500. The public reads were reprocessed in TCRdb via fastp at Q25 and MiXCR, keeping in-frame beta chains. CDR3 protein duplicates are merged, each entry listing the most common genes and DNA. The sample yields 200,000 to 300,000 distinct CDR3 sequences; over 8.5% were counted once. The top ten hold nearly 7% of the sample. Sequencing used blood, either unsorted or a sorted T cell fraction (not recorded which). These TCRs come from a male donor with ankylosing spondylitis or in good health (not recorded which).

There are a few counts of this clonotype. At one end, the junction sequence differs from germline, possibly due to a read error. The chain links TRBV19 to TRBJ2-4; 7 bases fit TRBD1. Per the germline V gene, CDR1 is LNHDA and CDR2 is SQIVND (reference sequence). This CDR3 is built from 11 residues. In DNA form, the CDR3 reads TGTGCCAGTAGTAAGCCGGGACAGAGGCACTTC. Amino acids: CASSKPGQRHF.

This clonotype was counted ten times or more. The chain links TRBV24-1 to TRBJ1-2, with D perhaps matching TRBD1 (6 bases). The V gene's germline CDR1 is KGHDR and CDR2 SFDVKD. CDR3 size: 14 residues. V was shortened by 2 bases and J by 2 bases, with 8 bases between the two germline ends. The CDR3, as DNA: TGTGCCACCAGTGATTCGGACAGAAACTATGGCTACACCTTC. It is translated as CATSDSDRNYGYTF.

Note on this clonotype: A read error may explain this, as a much larger clone is one base away. This sequence joins TRBV27 and TRBJ2-7; TRBD1 matches at 9 bases. Trimming took 9 bases from V and 5 from J; bases not matched to a gene: 5. CDR1 and CDR2 (germline): MNHEY, SMNVEV (reference sequence). CDR3 size: 12 residues. The CDR3 DNA follows: TGTGCCAGTTGGGACAGGGATGACGAGCAGTACTTC. This gives the protein CASWDRDDEQYF.

This clonotype was found many times. One junction end disagrees with the germline gene, perhaps due to a read error. This chain connects TRBV12-3 or TRBV12-4 to TRBJ2-7, with D perhaps TRBD1 (6 bases). This CDR3 has 9 residues. The CDR3 coding sequence is TGTGCCAGCGGTGACAGGTTGGACTTC. It codes for CASGDRLDF.

This clonotype was seen repeatedly, ten times or more. V usage is TRBV5-1 and J usage is TRBJ2-3; 8 positions match TRBD1. The CDR3 has 17 residues. CDR1 and CDR2 from the germline V gene are SGHRS and YFSETQ. Germline trimming cut 3 bases from V and 5 bases from J; bases unmatched to any gene: 14. CDR3 protein: CASSSLQGALVGDTQYF. CDR3 coding DNA: TGCGCCAGCAGCTCACTCCAGGGGGCTTTAGTAGGAGATACGCAGTATTTT.

The V and J genes are TRBV29-1 and TRBJ1-2, with 7 bases matching TRBD1. The CDR3 runs to 12 residues. The V and J ends lost 6 bases and 5 bases, in that order; junction bases with no gene match: 6. In germline, CDR1 is SQVTM, CDR2 ANQGSEA. This CDR3 is CSVETGEYGYTF. The DNA of the CDR3 is TGCAGCGTAGAAACAGGGGAATATGGCTACACCTTC.

The sample holds a few counts of this clonotype. The chain carries TRBV5-1 and TRBJ2-7; 10 bases are a match to TRBD2. Germline CDR1 and CDR2: SGHRS and YFSETQ. The trim removed 2 bases at V and 5 bases at J, leaving 13 bases unmatched. This CDR3 comprises 17 residues. The DNA for the CDR3 is TGCGCCAGCAGCTTTCTCCCGACTAGCGGGTCTTCCCACGAGCAGTACTTC. Protein: CASSFLPTSGSSHEQYF.

This clonotype was seen at least ten times. The chain recombines TRBV5-1 with TRBJ2-2; the match to TRBD2 covers 7 bases. Losses at the gene ends were 2 bases for V and 1 base for J; bases not matched to a gene: 5. This CDR3 comprises 16 residues. Germline lookup yields CDR1 SGHRS and CDR2 YFSETQ. The CDR3 region is CASSFSIAGNTGELFF. In DNA, the CDR3 is TGCGCCAGCAGCTTCTCGATAGCGGGGAACACCGGGGAGCTGTTTTTT.

This clonotype was picked up many times. The V call is TRBV6-5, the J call TRBJ2-1; possibly TRBD1 or TRBD2 for D (5 bases each). The germline V gene encodes CDR1 MNHEY and CDR2 SVGAGI. The CDR3 loop spans 15 amino acids. Trimming pared 4 bases from V and 6 bases from J, leaving 16 bases between. The CDR3 spells CASSSPGRGANEQFF. CDR3 DNA: TGTGCCAGCAGTTCGCCGGGCCGAGGGGCCAATGAGCAGTTCTTC.

The V gene is TRBV7-6, the J gene TRBJ2-7, with TRBD2 matching 8 bases. This CDR3 comprises 15 residues. V lost 4 bases and J lost 6; bases outside the gene matches: 11. The germline V gene has CDR1 SGHVS and CDR2 FNYEAQ. CDR3 DNA sequence: TGTGCCAGCAGCTCGATACCAGCGGGAGAAGGCGAGCAGTACTTC. Amino acids: CASSSIPAGEGEQYF.

This clonotype appeared many times. This chain uses TRBV12-3 or TRBV12-4 with TRBJ1-6; D is unclear. The CDR3 has 13 residues. V lost 3 bases and J 5 bases, leaving 5 bases between the germline ends. CDR3 loop: CASSFNDNSPLHF. The CDR3 coding sequence is TGTGCCAGCAGTTTCAACGATAATTCACCCCTCCACTTT.